These 9 T cell receptor beta chains were all obtained from the same sample, sequenced in a study of T cell responses to AZD1222 COVID-19 vaccine. TCRdb's table, derived via immunoSEQ multiplex PCR, lists solely in-frame clones and lacks some. The sample records 150,000 to 200,000 clones, roughly 92% being singletons. Sample: peripheral blood, taken on day 0 of AZD1222 vaccination. The origin of the receptors is an adult in good health.

The genes are TRBV6-4 and TRBJ2-1; D is ambiguous. The CDR3 runs to 14 residues. CDR1 is MRHNA and CDR2 is SNTAGT in the germline V gene. V was trimmed by 3 bases and J by 4 bases, leaving 10 bases between them. Here the CDR3 reads CASSESPHYNEQFF. CDR3 DNA: TGTGCCAGCAGTGAAAGTCCCCATTACAATGAGCAGTTCTTC.

The CDR3 protein is CASSVGSRDDSPLHF. Here the CDR3 DNA reads TGTGCCAGCAGCGTAGGGTCACGGGATGATTCACCCCTCCACTTT. This rearrangement joins TRBV9 to TRBJ1-6; the D is unclear. The CDR3 consists of 15 residues. The germline gives CDR1 SGDLS, CDR2 YYNGEE. With 0 bases removed from V and 8 bases from J, the gap between germline ends came to 12 bases.

V gene TRBV3-1 (or the pseudogene TRBV3-2) combines with J gene TRBJ1-6, with 8 bases lining up with TRBD1. Germline assignment: CDR1 LGHDT and CDR2 YNNKEL (reference sequence). The CDR3 contains 15 residues. V lost 4 bases and J lost 7; bases outside the gene matches: 6. The CDR3 reads CASSPTGVSNSPLHF. CDR3 bases: TGTGCCAGCAGCCCGACAGGGGTCTCCAATTCACCCCTCCACTTT.

The rearrangement links TRBV4-1 to TRBJ1-5; D remains unclear. The CDR3 loop spans 17 amino acids. V lost 2 bases and J 4 bases, leaving 18 bases between the germline ends. The germline V gene encodes CDR1 MGHRA and CDR2 YSYEKL. The CDR3 is CASSQSPGPFSNQPQHF. The DNA for the CDR3 is TGCGCCAGCAGCCAATCTCCGGGCCCCTTCTCGAATCAGCCCCAGCATTTT.

To note about this clone: A much larger clone sits a single nucleotide away, making a read error possible. This chain links TRBV5-6 with TRBJ2-1, with D unclear. CDR3 length: 11 amino acids. CDR1 and CDR2 (germline): SGHDT, YYEEEE. V was clipped by 0 bases and J by 7 bases, with 2 bases between them. The CDR3 spells CASSLGNEQFF. The CDR3 DNA follows: TGTGCCAGCAGCTTGGGGAATGAGCAGTTCTTC.

This clone was observed once. The chain recombines TRBV28 with TRBJ1-5; D gene unclear. The CDR3 contains 14 residues. The germline V and J ends were trimmed by 6 bases and 7 bases, with 16 bases remaining between them. Per the germline V gene, CDR1 is MDHEN and CDR2 is SYDVKM. The CDR3 loop is CASSLRVAGQPQHF. The CDR3 region has the DNA TGTGCCAGCAGCCTTAGAGTAGCGGGACAGCCCCAGCATTTT.

This chain joins TRBV25-1 and TRBJ1-2; TRBD1 might be the D (5 bases). Trimming shortened V by 2 bases and J by 8 bases, and 9 bases separated the two germline ends. Germline V CDR1 and CDR2: MGHDK, SYGVNS. The CDR3 covers 12 residues. CDR3 nucleotide sequence: TGTGCCAGCAGTGAACGGGGGTGGGGCTACACCTTC. It is translated as CASSERGWGYTF.

V and J are TRBV28 and TRBJ2-7, with D unclear. Between the trimmed V and J ends, which lost 2 bases and 9 bases, there was a span of 8 bases. The CDR3 loop spans 11 amino acids. CDR1 is MDHEN, CDR2 SYDVKM, per germline. CDR3 DNA: TGTGCCAGCAGTTTAGGTTCCTCGCAGTACTTC. Translating gives CASSLGSSQYF. The full variable domain, with the rest looked up from reference TRBV28 and TRBJ2-7, is DVKVTQSSRYLVKRTGEKVFLECVQDMDHENMFWYRQDPGLGLRLIYFSYDVKMKEKGDIPEGYSVSREKKERFSLILESASTNQTSMYLCASSLGSSQYFGPGTRLTVT.

The gene calls are TRBV5-4 and TRBJ1-1, with TRBD1 as a possible D gene (5 bases). Between the trimmed V and J ends, which lost 10 bases and 2 bases, there was a span of 18 bases. Germline CDR1 reads SGHNT; CDR2 reads YYREEE (reference sequence). This CDR3 region has 14 residues. This chain's CDR3 is CAFRMRGVNTEAFF. CDR3 DNA: TGTGCCTTCAGGATGAGGGGCGTAAACACTGAAGCTTTCTTT.